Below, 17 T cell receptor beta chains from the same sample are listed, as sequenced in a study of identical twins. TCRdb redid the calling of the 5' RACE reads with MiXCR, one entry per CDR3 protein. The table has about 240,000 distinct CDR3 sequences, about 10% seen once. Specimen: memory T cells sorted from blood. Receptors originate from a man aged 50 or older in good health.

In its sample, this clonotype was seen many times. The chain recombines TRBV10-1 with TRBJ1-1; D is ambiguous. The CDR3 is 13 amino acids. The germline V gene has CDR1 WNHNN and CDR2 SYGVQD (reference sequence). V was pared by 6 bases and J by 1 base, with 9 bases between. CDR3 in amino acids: CASRFQSNTEAFF. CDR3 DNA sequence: TGCGCCAGCAGGTTTCAATCGAACACTGAAGCTTTCTTT.

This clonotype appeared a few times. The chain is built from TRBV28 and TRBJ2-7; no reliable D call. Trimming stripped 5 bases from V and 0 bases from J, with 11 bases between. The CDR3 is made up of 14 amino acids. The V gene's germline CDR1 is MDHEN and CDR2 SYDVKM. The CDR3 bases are TGTGCCAGCAGTAAATCCAAGAACTCCTACGAGCAGTACTTC. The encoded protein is CASSKSKNSYEQYF.

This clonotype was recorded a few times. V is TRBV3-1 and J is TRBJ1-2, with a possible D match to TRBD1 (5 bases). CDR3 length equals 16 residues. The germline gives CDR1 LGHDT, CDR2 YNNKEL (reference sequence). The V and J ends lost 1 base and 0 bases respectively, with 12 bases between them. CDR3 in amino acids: CASSQAGSTSNYGYTF. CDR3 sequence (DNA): TGTGCCAGCAGCCAAGCAGGGTCAACTTCTAACTATGGCTACACCTTC.

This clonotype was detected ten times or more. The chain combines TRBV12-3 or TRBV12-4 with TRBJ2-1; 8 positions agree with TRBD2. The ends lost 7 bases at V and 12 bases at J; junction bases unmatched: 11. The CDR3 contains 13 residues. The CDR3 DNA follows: TGTGCCAGCATCCGGGGACTAGTTGGGGTGCAGTTCTTC. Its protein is CASIRGLVGVQFF.

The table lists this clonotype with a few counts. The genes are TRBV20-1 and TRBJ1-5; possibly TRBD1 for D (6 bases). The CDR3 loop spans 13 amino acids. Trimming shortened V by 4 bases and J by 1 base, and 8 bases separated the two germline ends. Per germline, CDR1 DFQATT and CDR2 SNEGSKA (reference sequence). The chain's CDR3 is CSATQGSNQPQHF. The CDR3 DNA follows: TGCAGTGCTACCCAGGGGAGCAATCAGCCCCAGCATTTT.

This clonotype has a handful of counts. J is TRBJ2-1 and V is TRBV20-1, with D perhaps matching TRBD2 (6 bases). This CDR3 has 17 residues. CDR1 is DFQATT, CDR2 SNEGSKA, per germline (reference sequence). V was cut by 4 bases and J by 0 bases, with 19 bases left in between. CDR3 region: CSAKGRRGPRSYNEQFF. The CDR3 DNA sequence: TGCAGTGCTAAAGGGAGGCGTGGGCCACGCTCCTACAATGAGCAGTTCTTC.

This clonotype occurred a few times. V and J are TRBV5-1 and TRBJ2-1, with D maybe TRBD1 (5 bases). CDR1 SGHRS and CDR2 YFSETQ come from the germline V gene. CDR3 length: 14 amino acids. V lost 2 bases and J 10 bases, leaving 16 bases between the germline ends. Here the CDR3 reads CASSLRDRAHEQFF. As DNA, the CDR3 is TGCGCCAGCAGCTTACGAGACAGAGCCCACGAGCAGTTCTTC.

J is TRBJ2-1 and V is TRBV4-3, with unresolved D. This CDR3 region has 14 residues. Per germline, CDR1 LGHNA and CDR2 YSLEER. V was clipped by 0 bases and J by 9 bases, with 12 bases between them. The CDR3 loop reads CASSQDLEVSEQFF. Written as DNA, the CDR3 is TGCGCCAGCAGCCAAGATTTGGAAGTGAGTGAGCAGTTCTTC.

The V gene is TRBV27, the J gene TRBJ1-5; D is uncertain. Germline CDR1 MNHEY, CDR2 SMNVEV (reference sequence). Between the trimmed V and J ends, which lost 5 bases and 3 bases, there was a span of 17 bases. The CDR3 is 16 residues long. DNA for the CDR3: TGTGCCAGCAGTAGACGGGGAAAGGGTGACAATCAGCCCCAGCATTTT. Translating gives CASSRRGKGDNQPQHF.

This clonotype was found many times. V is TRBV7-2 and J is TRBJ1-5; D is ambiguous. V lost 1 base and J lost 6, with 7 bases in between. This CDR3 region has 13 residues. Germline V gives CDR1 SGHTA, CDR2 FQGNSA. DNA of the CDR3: TGTGCCAGCAGCTTAGACGATCGTCAGCCCCAGCATTTT. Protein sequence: CASSLDDRQPQHF.

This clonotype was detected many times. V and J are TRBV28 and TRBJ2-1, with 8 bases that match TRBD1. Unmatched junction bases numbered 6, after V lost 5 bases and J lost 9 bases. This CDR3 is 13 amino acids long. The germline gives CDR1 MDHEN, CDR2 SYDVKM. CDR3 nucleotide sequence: TGTGCCAGCAGTGAGGACAGGGTCAGTGAGCAGTTCTTC. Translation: CASSEDRVSEQFF.

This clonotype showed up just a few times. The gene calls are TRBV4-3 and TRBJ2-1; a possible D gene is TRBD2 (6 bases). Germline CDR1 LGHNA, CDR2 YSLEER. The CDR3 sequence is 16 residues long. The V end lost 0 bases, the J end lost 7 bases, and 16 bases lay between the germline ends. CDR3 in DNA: TGCGCCAGCAGCCAAGATTGGGGACTCGAACTTAATGAGCAGTTCTTC. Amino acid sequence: CASSQDWGLELNEQFF.

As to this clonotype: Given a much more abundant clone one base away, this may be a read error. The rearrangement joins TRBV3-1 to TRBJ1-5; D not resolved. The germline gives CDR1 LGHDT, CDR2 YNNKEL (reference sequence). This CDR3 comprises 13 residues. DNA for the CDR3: TGTGCCAGCAGTTCTACCAGAAATCGGCCCCAGCATTTT. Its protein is CASSSTRNRPQHF.

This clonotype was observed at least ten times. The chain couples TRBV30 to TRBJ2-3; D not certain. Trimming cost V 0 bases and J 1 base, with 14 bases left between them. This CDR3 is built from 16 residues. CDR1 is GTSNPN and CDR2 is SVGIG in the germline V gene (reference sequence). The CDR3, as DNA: TGTGCCTGGAGTGTTCCGTGGCAGACGGGCACAGATACGCAGTATTTT. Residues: CAWSVPWQTGTDTQYF.

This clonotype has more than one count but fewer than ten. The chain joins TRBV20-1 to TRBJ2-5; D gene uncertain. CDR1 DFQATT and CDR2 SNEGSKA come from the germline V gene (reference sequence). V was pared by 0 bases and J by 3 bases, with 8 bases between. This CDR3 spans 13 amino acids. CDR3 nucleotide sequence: TGCAGTGCTAGAGATCCAGGAAAAGAGACCCAGTACTTC. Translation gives CSARDPGKETQYF.

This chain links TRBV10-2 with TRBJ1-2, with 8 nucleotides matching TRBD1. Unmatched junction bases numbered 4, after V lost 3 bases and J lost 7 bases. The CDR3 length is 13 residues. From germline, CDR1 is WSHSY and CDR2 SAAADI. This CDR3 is CASSDGDRGGYTF. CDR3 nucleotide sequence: TGCGCCAGCAGTGACGGCGACAGGGGTGGCTACACCTTC.

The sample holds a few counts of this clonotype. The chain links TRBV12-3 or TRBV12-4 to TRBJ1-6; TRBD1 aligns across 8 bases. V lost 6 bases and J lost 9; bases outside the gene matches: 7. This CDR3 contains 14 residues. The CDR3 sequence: CASRVTGDSSPLHF. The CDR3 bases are TGTGCCAGCAGAGTGACAGGGGATAGTTCACCCCTCCACTTT.